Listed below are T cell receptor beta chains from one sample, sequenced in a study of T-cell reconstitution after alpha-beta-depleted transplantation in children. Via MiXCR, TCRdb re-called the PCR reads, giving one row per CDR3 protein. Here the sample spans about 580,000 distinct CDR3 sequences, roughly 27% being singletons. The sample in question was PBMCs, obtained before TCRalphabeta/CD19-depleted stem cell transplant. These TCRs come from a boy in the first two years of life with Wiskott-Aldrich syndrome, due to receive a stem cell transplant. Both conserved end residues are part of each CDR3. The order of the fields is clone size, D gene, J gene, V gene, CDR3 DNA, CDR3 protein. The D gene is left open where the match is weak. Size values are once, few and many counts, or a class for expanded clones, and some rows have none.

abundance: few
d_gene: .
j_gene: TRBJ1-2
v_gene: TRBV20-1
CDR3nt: TGCAGTGCGGTCGTCAGGCCAACCCCTAACTATGGCTACACCTTC
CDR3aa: CSAVVRPTPNYGYTF

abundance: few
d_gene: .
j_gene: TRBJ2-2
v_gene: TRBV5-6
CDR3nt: TGTGCCAGCAGCGGTGGGGCGGAGAACACCGGGGAGCTGTTTTTT
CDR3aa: CASSGGAENTGELFF

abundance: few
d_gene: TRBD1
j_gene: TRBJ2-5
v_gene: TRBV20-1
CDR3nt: TGCAGTGCTCCTGACAGGGGTGGAGAGACCCAGTACTTC
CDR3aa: CSAPDRGGETQYF

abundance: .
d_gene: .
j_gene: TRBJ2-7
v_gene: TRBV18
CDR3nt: TGTGCCAGCTCACCGGTCGTGCCAGGGGCTTCCAACGAGCAGTACTTC
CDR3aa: CASSPVVPGASNEQYF

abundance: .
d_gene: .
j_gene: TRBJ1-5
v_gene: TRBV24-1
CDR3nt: TGTGCCACCAGTGATTTTACACAGGACCTCAATCAGCCCCAGCATTTT
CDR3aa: CATSDFTQDLNQPQHF

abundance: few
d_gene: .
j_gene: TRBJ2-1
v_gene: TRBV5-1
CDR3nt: TGCGCCAGCAGCTTGTCCGGGCCGAGCTCCTACAATGAGCAGTTCTTC
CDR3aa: CASSLSGPSSYNEQFF

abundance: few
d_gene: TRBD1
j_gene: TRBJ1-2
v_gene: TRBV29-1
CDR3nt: TGCAGCGCAAACCAGGGGGTCTATGGCTACACCTTC
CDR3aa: CSANQGVYGYTF

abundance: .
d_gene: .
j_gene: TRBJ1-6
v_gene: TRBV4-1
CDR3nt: TGCGCCAGCAGCCAAGATGTCGCGTGGGCGGCAAATTCACCCCTCCACTTT
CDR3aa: CASSQDVAWAANSPLHF

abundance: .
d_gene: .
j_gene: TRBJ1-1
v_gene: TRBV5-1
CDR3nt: TGCGCCAGCAGCGTACAGGCCTACACTGAAGCTTTCTTT
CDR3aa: CASSVQAYTEAFF

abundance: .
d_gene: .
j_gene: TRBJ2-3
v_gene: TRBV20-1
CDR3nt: TGCAGTGCTAGTCCGGGAAACACAGATACGCAGTATTTT
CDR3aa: CSASPGNTDTQYF

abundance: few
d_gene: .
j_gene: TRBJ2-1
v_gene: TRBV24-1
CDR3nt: TGTGCCACCCTGTGGAGGGGGAGCTCCTACAATGAGCAGTTCTTC
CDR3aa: CATLWRGSSYNEQFF

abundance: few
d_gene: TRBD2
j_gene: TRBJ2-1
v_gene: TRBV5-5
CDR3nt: TGTGCCAGCAGCACAAGGACTAGCGGGAGTAATGAGCAGTTCTTC
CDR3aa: CASSTRTSGSNEQFF

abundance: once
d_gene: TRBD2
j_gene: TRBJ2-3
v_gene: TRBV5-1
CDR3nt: TGCGCCAGCAGCCCCCGGAGCGGGGCGGCAGATACGCAGTATTTT
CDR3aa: CASSPRSGAADTQYF

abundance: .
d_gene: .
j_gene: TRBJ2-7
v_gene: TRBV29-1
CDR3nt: TGCAGCGTTGTGGTGGGGGTCCGGGGAAGCTCCTACGAGCAGTACTTC
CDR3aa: CSVVVGVRGSSYEQYF

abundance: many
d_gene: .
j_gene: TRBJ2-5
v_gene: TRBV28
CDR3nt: TGTGCCAGCAGTTTAGACGTTATAGCAGAGACCCAGTACTTC
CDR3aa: CASSLDVIAETQYF

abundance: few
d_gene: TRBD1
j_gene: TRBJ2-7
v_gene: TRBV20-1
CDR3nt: TGCAGTGCCCCTTCCGGGACAGGATACGAGCAGTACTTC
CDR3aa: CSAPSGTGYEQYF

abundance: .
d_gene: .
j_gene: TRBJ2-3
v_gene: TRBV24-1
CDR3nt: TGTGCCACCAGTTTAGCGGCCACAGATACGCAGTATTTT
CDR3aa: CATSLAATDTQYF

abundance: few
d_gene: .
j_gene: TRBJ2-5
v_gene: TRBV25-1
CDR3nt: TGTGCCAGCGGGTCGGGCGCCCAAGAGACCCAGTACTTC
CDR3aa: CASGSGAQETQYF

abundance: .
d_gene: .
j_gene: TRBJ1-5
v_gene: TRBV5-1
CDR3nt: TGCGCCAGCAGCTTACCCCGGGACAACTATCAGCCCCAGCATTTT
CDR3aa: CASSLPRDNYQPQHF

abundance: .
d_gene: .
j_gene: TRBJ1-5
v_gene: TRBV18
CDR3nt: TGTGCCAGCTCACCAACGGTAGGGCGCCAGCCCCAGCATTTT
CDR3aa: CASSPTVGRQPQHF

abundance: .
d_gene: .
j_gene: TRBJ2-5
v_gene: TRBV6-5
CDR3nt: TGTGCCAGCAGTTACTACGGGGGGCATGCGGCAGAGACCCAGTACTTC
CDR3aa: CASSYYGGHAAETQYF

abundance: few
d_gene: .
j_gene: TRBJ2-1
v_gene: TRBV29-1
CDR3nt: TGCAGCGTTGGATCGAACTCAGGGACGGACTACAATGAGCAGTTCTTC
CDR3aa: CSVGSNSGTDYNEQFF

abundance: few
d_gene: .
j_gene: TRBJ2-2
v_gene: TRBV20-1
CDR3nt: TGCAGTGCTACGGGACCCCCAGGCACCACCGGGGAGCTGTTTTTT
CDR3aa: CSATGPPGTTGELFF

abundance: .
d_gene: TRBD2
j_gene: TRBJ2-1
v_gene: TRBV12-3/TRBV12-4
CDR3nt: TGTGCCAGCAGTTTACAGTTTAGCGGGAGTAAGCCCTACAATGAGCAGTTCTTC
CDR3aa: CASSLQFSGSKPYNEQFF

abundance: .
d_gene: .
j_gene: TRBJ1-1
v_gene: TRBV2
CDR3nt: TGTGCCAGCAGTGAACGAACAGGGAACACTGAAGCTTTCTTT
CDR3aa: CASSERTGNTEAFF

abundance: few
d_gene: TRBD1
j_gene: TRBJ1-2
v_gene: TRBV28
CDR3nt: TGTGCCAGCAGCCTGGGACAGGGAGATTCTGGCTACACCTTC
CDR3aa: CASSLGQGDSGYTF

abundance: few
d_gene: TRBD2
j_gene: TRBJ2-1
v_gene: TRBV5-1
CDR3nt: TGCACCAGCAGCCTGGGACTAGCCGATGAGCAGTTCTTC
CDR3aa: CTSSLGLADEQFF